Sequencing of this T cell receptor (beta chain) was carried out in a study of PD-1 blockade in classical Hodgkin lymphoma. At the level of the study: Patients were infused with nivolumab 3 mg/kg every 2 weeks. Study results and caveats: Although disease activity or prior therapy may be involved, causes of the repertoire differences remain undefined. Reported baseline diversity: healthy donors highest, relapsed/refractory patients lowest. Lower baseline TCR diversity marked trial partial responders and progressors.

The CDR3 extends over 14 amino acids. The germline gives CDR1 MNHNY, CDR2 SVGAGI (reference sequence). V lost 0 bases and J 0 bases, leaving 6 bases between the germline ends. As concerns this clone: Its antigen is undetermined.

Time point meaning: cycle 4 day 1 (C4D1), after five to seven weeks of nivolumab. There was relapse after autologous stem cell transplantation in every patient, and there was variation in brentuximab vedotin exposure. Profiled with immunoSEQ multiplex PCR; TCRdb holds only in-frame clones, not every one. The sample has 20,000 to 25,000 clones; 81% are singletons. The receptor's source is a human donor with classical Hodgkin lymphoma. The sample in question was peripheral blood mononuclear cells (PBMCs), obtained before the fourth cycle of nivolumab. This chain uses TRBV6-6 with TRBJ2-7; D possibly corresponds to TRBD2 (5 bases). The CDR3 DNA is TGTGCCAGCAGTTACTCACGGGGCTCCTACGAGCAGTACTTC. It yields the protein CASSYSRGSYEQYF.